The 2 T cell receptor beta chains below were found in one sample sequenced in a study of lymphopenia after photon versus proton radiotherapy. Assay used: immunoSEQ multiplex PCR; TCRdb lists only in-frame clones, some missing. This table holds around 31,000 clones, 80% to 90% found once. Material: peripheral blood, obtained from a patient treated with proton-based radiotherapy. The receptors here all came from a woman aged 70-85 years with pancreatic cancer. Some clones in this sample may be carry-over from other donors' samples.

The chain employs TRBV2 and TRBJ1-1, with D tentatively TRBD1 (6 bases). The germline V gene encodes CDR1 SNHLY and CDR2 FYNNEI. The CDR3 sequence is 11 residues long. V gave up 8 bases and J gave up 3 bases, with 7 bases separating them. CDR3 sequence reads: CASQGYTEAFF. Written as DNA, the CDR3 is TGTGCCAGCCAGGGGTACACTGAAGCTTTCTTT. The full variable domain, completed using reference TRBV2 and TRBJ1-1, is EPEVTQTPSHQVTQMGQEVILRCVPISNHLYFYWYRQILGQKVEFLVSFYNNEISEKSEIFDDQFSVERPDGSNFTLKIRSTKLEDSAMYFCASQGYTEAFFGQGTRLTVV.

This clone was observed a handful of times. V and J are TRBV7-2 and TRBJ2-2; D remains unclear. In germline, CDR1 is SGHTA, CDR2 FQGNSA. With 0 bases removed from V and 4 bases from J, the gap between germline ends came to 9 bases. The CDR3 is 15 amino acids. DNA of the CDR3: TGTGCCAGCAGCTTAGCCACAGCAGGCACCGGGGAGCTGTTTTTT. It encodes CASSLATAGTGELFF.